Sequencing of this T cell receptor (beta chain) was carried out in a study of blood T cell repertoires in COVID-19. CDR1 is SGHTA and CDR2 is FQGTGA in the germline V gene. With V trimmed by 5 bases and J by 8 bases, 6 bases remained unmatched. The CDR3 is made up of 14 amino acids. Participants reported their clinical history, and cohort assignment relied on those reports. Here immunoSEQ multiplex PCR was the method, and the copy in TCRdb shows in-frame clones only, minus some. Of hundreds of thousands of clones in the sample, roughly nine tenths were seen once. The clonotype was recovered from a woman in her forties or fifties in a cohort exposed to, infected with or recovered from COVID-19 (not recorded which). The gene calls are TRBV7-3 and TRBJ1-2; 12 bases map to TRBD1. Sequenced: PBMCs or T cells enriched from blood (not recorded which). CDR3 bases: TGTGCCAGCAGCGTGGGACAGGGGGCTGGAGGCTACACCTTC. Its protein product is CASSVGQGAGGYTF. Full variable domain (remainder filled in from reference TRBV7-3 and TRBJ1-2): GAGVSQTPSNKVTEKGKYVELRCDPISGHTALYWYRQSLGQGPEFLIYFQGTGAADDSGLPNDRFFAVRPEGSVSTLKIQRTERGDSAVYLCASSVGQGAGGYTFGSGTRLTVV.